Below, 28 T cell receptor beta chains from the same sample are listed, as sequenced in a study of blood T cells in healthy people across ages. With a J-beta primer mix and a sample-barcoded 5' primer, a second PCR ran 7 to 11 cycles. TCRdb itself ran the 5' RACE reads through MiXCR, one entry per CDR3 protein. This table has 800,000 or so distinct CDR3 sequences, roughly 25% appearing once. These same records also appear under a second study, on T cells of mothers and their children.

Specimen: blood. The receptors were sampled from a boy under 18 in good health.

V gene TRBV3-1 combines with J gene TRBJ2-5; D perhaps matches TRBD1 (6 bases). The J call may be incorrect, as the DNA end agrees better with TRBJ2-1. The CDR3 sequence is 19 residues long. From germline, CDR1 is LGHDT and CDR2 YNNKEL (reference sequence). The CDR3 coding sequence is TGTGCCAGCAGCCCGGCAACCCCCCGGACAGCACGGGGAAACAATGAGCAGTTCTTC. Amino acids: CASSPATPRTARGNNEQFF.

DNA of the CDR3: TGCAGCGTCTGGGACTGGGACCAAGAGACCCAGTACTTC. Its protein product is CSVWDWDQETQYF. The chain uses TRBV29-1 and TRBJ2-5, with D possibly TRBD2 on 6 matching bases. CDR3 length: 13 amino acids. Looked up from germline, CDR1 is SQVTM and CDR2 is ANQGSEA. The V and J ends lost 6 bases and 0 bases respectively, with 11 bases between them.

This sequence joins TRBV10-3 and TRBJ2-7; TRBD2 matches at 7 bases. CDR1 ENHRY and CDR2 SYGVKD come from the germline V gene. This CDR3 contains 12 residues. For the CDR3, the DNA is TGTGCGACGTGGCGGGGGACCTACGAGCAGTACTTC. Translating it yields CATWRGTYEQYF.

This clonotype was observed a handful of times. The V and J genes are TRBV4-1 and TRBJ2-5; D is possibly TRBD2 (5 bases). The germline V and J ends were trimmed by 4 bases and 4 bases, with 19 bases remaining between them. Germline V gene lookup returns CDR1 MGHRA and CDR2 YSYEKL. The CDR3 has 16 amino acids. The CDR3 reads CASSPTGSIMLETQYF. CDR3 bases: TGCGCCAGCAGCCCCACGGGGAGTATTATGTTAGAGACCCAGTACTTC.

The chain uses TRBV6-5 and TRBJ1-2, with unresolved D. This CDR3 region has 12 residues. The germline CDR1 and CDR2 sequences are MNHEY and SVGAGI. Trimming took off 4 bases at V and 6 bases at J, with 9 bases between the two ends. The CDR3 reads CASSFDGDGYTF. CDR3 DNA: TGTGCCAGCAGTTTTGACGGAGATGGCTACACCTTC.

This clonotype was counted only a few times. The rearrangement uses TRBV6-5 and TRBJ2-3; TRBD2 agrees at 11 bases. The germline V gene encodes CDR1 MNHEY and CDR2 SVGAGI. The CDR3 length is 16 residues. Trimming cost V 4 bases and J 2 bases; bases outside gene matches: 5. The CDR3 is CASSSLLAGVTDTQYF. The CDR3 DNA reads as TGTGCCAGCAGTTCCTTACTAGCGGGGGTCACAGATACGCAGTATTTT.

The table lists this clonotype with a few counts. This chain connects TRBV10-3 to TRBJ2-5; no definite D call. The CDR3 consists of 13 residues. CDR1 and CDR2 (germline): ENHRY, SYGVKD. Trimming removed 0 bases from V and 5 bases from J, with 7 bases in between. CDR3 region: CAISESGGETQYF. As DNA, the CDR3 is TGTGCCATCAGTGAGTCGGGTGGTGAGACCCAGTACTTC.

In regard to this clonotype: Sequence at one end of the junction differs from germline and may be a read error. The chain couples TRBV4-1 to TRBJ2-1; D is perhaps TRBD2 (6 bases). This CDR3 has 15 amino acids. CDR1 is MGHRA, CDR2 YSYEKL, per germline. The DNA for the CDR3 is TGCACCAGCAGCCAAGTAGGGGCCCCGGGGGACGAGCAGTGCTTC. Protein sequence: CTSSQVGAPGDEQCF.

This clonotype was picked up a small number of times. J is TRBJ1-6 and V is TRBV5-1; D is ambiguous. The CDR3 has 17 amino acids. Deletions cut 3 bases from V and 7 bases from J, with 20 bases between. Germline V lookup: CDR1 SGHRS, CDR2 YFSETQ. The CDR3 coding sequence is TGCGCCAGCAGCTCGTCGATCGGTCCGGTTTTGAATTCACCCCTCCACTTT. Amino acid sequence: CASSSSIGPVLNSPLHF. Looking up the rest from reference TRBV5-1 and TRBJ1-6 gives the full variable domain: KAGVTQTPRYLIKTRGQQVTLSCSPISGHRSVSWYQQTPGQGLQFLFEYFSETQRNKGNFPGRFSGRQFSNSRSEMNVSTLELGDSALYLCASSSSIGPVLNSPLHFGNGTRLTVT.

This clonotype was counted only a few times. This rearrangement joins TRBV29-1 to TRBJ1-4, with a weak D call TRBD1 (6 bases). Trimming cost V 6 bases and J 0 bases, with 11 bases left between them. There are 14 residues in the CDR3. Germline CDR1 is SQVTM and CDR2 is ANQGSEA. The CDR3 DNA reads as TGCAGCGTATGGACAGCCTCAACTAATGAAAAACTGTTTTTT. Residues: CSVWTASTNEKLFF.

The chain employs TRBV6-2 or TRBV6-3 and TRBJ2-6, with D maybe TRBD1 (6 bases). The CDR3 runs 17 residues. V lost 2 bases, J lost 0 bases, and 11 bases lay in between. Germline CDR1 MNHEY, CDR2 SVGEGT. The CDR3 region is CASSYKGHGSGANVLTF. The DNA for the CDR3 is TGTGCCAGCAGTTACAAGGGACACGGCTCTGGGGCCAACGTCCTGACTTTC.

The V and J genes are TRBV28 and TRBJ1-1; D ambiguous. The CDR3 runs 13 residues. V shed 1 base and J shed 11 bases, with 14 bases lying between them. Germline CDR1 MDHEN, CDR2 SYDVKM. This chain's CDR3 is CASSLSPSEKAFF. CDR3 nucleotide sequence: TGTGCCAGCAGTTTATCGCCGAGCGAAAAGGCTTTCTTT.

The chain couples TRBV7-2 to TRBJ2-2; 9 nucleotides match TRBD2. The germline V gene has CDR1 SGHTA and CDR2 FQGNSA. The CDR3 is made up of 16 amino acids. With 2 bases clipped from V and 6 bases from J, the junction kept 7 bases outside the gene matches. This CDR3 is CASSLMAAGGPGELFF. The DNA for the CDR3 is TGTGCCAGCAGCTTAATGGCAGCGGGAGGACCCGGGGAGCTGTTTTTT.

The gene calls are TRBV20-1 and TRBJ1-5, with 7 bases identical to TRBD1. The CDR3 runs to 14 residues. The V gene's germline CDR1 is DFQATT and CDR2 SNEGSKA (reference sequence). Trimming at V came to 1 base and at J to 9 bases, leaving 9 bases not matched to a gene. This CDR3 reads CSARGPQGLGPQHF. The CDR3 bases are TGCAGTGCTAGAGGTCCACAGGGGTTGGGGCCCCAGCATTTT.

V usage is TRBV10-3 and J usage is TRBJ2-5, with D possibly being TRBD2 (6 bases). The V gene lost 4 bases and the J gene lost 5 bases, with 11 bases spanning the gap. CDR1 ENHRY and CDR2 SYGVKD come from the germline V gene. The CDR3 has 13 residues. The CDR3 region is CAISGAGAETQYF. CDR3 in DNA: TGTGCCATCAGTGGAGCGGGCGCGGAGACCCAGTACTTC.

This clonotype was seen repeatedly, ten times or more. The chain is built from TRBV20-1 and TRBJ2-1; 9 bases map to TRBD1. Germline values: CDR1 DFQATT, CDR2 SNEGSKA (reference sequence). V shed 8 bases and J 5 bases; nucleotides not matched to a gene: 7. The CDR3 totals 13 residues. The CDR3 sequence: CSPRQGDHNEQFF. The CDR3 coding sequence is TGCAGTCCTCGACAGGGGGATCACAATGAGCAGTTCTTC.

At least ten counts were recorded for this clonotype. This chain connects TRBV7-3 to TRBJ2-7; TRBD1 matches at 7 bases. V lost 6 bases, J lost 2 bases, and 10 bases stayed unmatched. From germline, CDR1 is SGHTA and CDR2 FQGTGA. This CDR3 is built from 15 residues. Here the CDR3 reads CASSLGDGTAYEQYF. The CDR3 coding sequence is TGTGCCAGCAGTTTAGGGGACGGGACAGCCTACGAGCAGTACTTC.

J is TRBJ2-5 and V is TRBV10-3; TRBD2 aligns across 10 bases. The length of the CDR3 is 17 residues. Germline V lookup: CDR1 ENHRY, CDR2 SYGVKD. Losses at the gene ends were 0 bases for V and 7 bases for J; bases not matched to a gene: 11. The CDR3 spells CAISESLLAGAAGTQYF. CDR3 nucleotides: TGTGCCATCAGTGAGTCTCTCCTAGCGGGGGCCGCGGGGACCCAGTACTTC.

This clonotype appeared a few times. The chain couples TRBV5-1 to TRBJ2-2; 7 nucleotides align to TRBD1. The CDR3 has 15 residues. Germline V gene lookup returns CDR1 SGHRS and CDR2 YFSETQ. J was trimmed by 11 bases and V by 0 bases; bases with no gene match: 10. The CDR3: CASSLERGQSGELFF. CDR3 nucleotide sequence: TGCGCCAGCAGCTTGGAAAGGGGGCAAAGCGGAGAGCTGTTTTTT. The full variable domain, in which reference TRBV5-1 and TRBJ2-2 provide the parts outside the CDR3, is KAGVTQTPRYLIKTRGQQVTLSCSPISGHRSVSWYQQTPGQGLQFLFEYFSETQRNKGNFPGRFSGRQFSNSRSEMNVSTLELGDSALYLCASSLERGQSGELFFGEGSRLTVL.

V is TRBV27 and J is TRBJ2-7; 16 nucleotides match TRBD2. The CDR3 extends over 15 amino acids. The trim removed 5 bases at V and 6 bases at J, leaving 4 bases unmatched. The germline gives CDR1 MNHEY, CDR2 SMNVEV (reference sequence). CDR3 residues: CASSPGTSGRAEQYF. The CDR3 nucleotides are TGTGCCAGCAGTCCAGGGACTAGCGGGAGGGCCGAGCAGTACTTC.

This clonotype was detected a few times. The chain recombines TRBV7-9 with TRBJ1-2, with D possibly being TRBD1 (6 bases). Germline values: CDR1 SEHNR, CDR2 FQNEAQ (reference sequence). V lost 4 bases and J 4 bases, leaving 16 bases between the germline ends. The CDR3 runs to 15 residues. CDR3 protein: CASSSTQGEGYGYTF. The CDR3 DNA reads TGTGCCAGCAGCTCTACACAGGGAGAAGGCTATGGCTACACCTTC.

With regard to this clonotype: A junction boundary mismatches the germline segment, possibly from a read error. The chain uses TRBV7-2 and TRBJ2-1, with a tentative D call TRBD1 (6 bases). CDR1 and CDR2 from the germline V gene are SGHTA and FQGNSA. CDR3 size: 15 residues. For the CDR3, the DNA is TGTGCCAGCAGCACCCGACGGACAGACTACAATGAGCAGCTCTTC. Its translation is CASSTRRTDYNEQLF.

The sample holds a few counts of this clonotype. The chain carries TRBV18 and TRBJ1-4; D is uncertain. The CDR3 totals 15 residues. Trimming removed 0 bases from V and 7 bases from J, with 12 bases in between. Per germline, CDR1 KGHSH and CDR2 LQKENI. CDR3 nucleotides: TGTGCCAGCTCACCACCGTGGCAGAGGAGTGAAAAACTGTTTTTT. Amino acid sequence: CASSPPWQRSEKLFF.

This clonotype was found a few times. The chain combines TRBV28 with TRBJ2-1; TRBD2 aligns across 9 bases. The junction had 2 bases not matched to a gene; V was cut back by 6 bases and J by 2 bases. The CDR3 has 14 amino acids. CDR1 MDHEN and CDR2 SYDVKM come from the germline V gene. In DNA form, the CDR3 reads TGTGCCAGCAGGCTAGCGGGGCCCTACAATGAGCAGTTCTTC. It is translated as CASRLAGPYNEQFF.

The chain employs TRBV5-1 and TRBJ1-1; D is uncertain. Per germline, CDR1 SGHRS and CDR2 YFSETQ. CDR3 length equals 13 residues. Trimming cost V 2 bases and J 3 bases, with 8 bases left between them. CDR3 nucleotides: TGCGCCAGCAGCTTATCCTCGTACACTGAAGCTTTCTTT. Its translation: CASSLSSYTEAFF.

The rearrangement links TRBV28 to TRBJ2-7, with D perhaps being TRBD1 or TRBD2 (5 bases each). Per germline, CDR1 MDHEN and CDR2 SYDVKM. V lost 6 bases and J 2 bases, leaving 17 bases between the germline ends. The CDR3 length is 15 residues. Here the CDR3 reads CASSRGVRGTYEQYF. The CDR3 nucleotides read TGTGCCAGCAGCCGAGGGGTTCGGGGAACCTACGAGCAGTACTTC.

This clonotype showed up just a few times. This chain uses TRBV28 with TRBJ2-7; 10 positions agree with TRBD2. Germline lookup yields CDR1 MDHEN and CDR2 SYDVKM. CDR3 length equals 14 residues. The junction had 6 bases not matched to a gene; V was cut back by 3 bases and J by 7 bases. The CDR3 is CASSFIAGGGEQYF. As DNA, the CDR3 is TGTGCCAGCAGTTTTATAGCGGGAGGCGGAGAGCAGTACTTC.

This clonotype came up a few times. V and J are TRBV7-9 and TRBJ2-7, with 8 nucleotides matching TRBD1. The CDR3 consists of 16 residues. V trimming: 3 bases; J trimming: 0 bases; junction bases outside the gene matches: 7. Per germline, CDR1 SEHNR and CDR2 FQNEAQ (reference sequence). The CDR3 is CASSFHEGQGSYEQYF. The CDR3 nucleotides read TGTGCCAGCAGCTTTCACGAAGGACAGGGCTCCTACGAGCAGTACTTC.